This entry lists 26 T cell receptor beta chains sequenced from one sample in a study of blood T cell repertoires in COVID-19. Clones were sequenced by immunoSEQ multiplex PCR, and TCRdb holds only the in-frame ones, with some missing. Of a few hundred thousand clones listed, about 91% are singletons. The specimen sequenced was peripheral blood. The receptor set was obtained from a woman in her forties or fifties with COVID-19, enrolled during active disease.

This clone was detected once. The rearrangement links TRBV7-8 to TRBJ2-7; D possibly corresponds to TRBD1 (6 bases). V shed 3 bases and J shed 3 bases, with 18 bases lying between them. Germline values: CDR1 SGHVS, CDR2 FQNEAQ. CDR3 size: 16 residues. DNA for the CDR3: TGTGCCAGCAGCTTTCCCGCGCAGGGGTTCGGCTACGAGCAGTACTTC. Translating gives CASSFPAQGFGYEQYF.

This clone was detected once. The chain has TRBV9 and TRBJ2-1; TRBD2 matches at 8 bases. CDR3 length: 18 amino acids. Germline assignment: CDR1 SGDLS and CDR2 YYNGEE. V shed 4 bases and J 1 base; nucleotides not matched to a gene: 13. The CDR3 is CASSSSGGYQTSYNEQFF. The CDR3 bases are TGTGCCAGCAGCTCAAGCGGGGGTTATCAAACTTCCTACAATGAGCAGTTCTTC.

This clone was seen many times. The rearrangement links TRBV3-1 (or the pseudogene TRBV3-2) to TRBJ1-5, with D uncertain. V was clipped by 0 bases and J by 11 bases, with 14 bases between them. From germline, CDR1 is LGHDT and CDR2 YNNKEL (reference sequence). The CDR3 is 14 residues long. The CDR3 DNA reads as TGTGCCAGCAGCCAAGACCCTCTCAGTGCCGCCCAGCATTTT. It translates to CASSQDPLSAAQHF.

V gene TRBV5-6 combines with J gene TRBJ2-3; 8 bases agree with TRBD2. V lost 4 bases, J lost 5 bases, and 9 bases stayed unmatched. Germline V gives CDR1 SGHDT, CDR2 YYEEEE. This CDR3 has 15 residues. As DNA, the CDR3 is TGTGCCAGCAGCCGAGGGCGGGGGGTAATAGATACGCAGTATTTT. It specifies CASSRGRGVIDTQYF. Combining the CDR3 with reference TRBV5-6 and TRBJ2-3 gives the whole variable domain DAGVTQSPTHLIKTRGQQVTLRCSPKSGHDTVSWYQQALGQGPQFIFQYYEEEERQRGNFPDRFSGHQFPNYSSELNVNALLLGDSALYLCASSRGRGVIDTQYFGPGTRLTVL.

This chain connects TRBV30 to TRBJ1-1, with TRBD1 as a possible D gene (6 bases). The ends were cut back, 3 bases at V and 0 bases at J, with 17 bases in the middle. The CDR3 consists of 16 residues. Germline CDR1 reads GTSNPN; CDR2 reads SVGIG (reference sequence). The CDR3 loop is CAWSRGARRMNTEAFF. CDR3 nucleotide sequence: TGTGCCTGGAGCCGGGGGGCAAGGAGAATGAACACTGAAGCTTTCTTT.

This sequence joins TRBV6-6 and TRBJ1-2; the D gene is possibly TRBD1 (6 bases). Germline V lookup: CDR1 MNHNY, CDR2 SVGAGI (reference sequence). V dropped 8 bases and J dropped 6 bases, with 19 bases sitting between them. This CDR3 has 14 residues. CDR3 in amino acids: CASERGGSGDGYTF. The CDR3, as DNA: TGTGCCAGCGAGAGGGGGGGAAGTGGAGATGGCTACACCTTC.

The chain has TRBV19 and TRBJ1-2; 9 bases map to TRBD1. This CDR3 contains 14 residues. Germline CDR1 LNHDA, CDR2 SQIVND (reference sequence). The junction had 9 bases not matched to a gene; V was cut back by 5 bases and J by 8 bases. The CDR3 region has the DNA TGTGCCAGTAGTCCCCAGGGACAGGGAAGCGGCTACACCTTC. Translation: CASSPQGQGSGYTF.

This chain joins TRBV6-5 and TRBJ2-7; D may be TRBD2 (6 bases). With 6 bases removed from V and 1 base from J, the gap between germline ends came to 13 bases. The germline V gene encodes CDR1 MNHEY and CDR2 SVGAGI. The CDR3 is 14 residues long. The CDR3 sequence is CASSFGRESYEQYF. CDR3 in DNA: TGTGCCAGCAGCTTCGGACGGGAGTCCTACGAGCAGTACTTC.

V and J are TRBV19 and TRBJ2-2; D is unclear. The V gene lost 5 bases and the J gene lost 6 bases, with 13 bases spanning the gap. Germline CDR1 reads LNHDA; CDR2 reads SQIVND (reference sequence). The CDR3 length is 14 residues. CDR3 bases: TGTGCCAGTAGTGTCCCTGGCGGTCCCGGGGAGCTGTTTTTT. Protein: CASSVPGGPGELFF.

This chain uses TRBV28 with TRBJ2-7, with a weak D call TRBD1 (6 bases). V was cut by 5 bases and J by 2 bases, with 13 bases left in between. Per the germline V gene, CDR1 is MDHEN and CDR2 is SYDVKM. This CDR3 comprises 14 residues. The CDR3 DNA reads TGTGCCAGCAGTCTCTGGGACACCACCTACGAGCAGTACTTC. This codes for CASSLWDTTYEQYF.

This chain uses TRBV19 with TRBJ2-2; D gene uncertain. Germline V CDR1 and CDR2: LNHDA, SQIVND (reference sequence). Trimming pared 4 bases from V and 2 bases from J, leaving 8 bases between. This CDR3 contains 14 residues. The CDR3 coding sequence is TGTGCCAGTAGTAACCAGGCAAACACCGGGGAGCTGTTTTTT. This sequence encodes CASSNQANTGELFF.

The chain employs TRBV7-9 and TRBJ1-1; maybe TRBD1 (5 bases). From germline, CDR1 is SEHNR and CDR2 FQNEAQ (reference sequence). With 1 base removed from V and 4 bases from J, the gap between germline ends came to 13 bases. CDR3 length: 15 residues. DNA for the CDR3: TGTGCCAGCAGCTTAGGCTGGGGCTTAGGCACTGAAGCTTTCTTT. Its protein is CASSLGWGLGTEAFF.

The chain couples TRBV5-1 to TRBJ2-7; 7 bases map to TRBD2. V trimming: 0 bases; J trimming: 2 bases; junction bases outside the gene matches: 8. The CDR3 sequence is 16 residues long. Per the germline V gene, CDR1 is SGHRS and CDR2 is YFSETQ. For the CDR3, the DNA is TGCGCCAGCAGCTTGGGGGGAGGGCCTTTAACCTACGAGCAGTACTTC. Its translation: CASSLGGGPLTYEQYF.

This chain joins TRBV5-6 and TRBJ2-1, with a weak D call TRBD1 (6 bases). The CDR3 contains 15 residues. V gave up 3 bases and J gave up 7 bases, with 17 bases separating them. Per germline, CDR1 SGHDT and CDR2 YYEEEE. The CDR3 spells CASSSDSAFLNEQFF. The CDR3, as DNA: TGTGCCAGCAGCTCGGACAGCGCCTTTTTGAATGAGCAGTTCTTC.

A word on this clone: Additional DNA sequences in this sample encode the identical CDR3. V usage is TRBV5-1 and J usage is TRBJ1-1; TRBD1 aligns across 7 bases. CDR1 is SGHRS and CDR2 is YFSETQ in the germline V gene. Trimming cost V 2 bases and J 5 bases; bases outside gene matches: 6. The CDR3 is 14 amino acids. The CDR3 protein is CASSLDRVGTEAFF. CDR3 DNA sequence: TGCGCCAGCAGCTTAGACAGGGTTGGGACTGAAGCTTTCTTT.

The CDR3 loop reads CASSRRGTGTNTEAFF. CDR3 nucleotides: TGTGCCAGCAGCCGGCGCGGGACAGGAACGAACACTGAAGCTTTCTTT. The V gene is TRBV3-1 (or the pseudogene TRBV3-2), the J gene TRBJ1-1; 8 bases fit TRBD1. The ends lost 4 bases at V and 1 base at J; junction bases unmatched: 8. Germline assignment: CDR1 LGHDT and CDR2 YNNKEL (reference sequence). The length of the CDR3 is 16 residues.

This chain joins TRBV11-2 and TRBJ1-2; possible D gene TRBD1, 5 bases. Per the germline V gene, CDR1 is SGHAT and CDR2 is FQNNGV. Trimming took off 2 bases at V and 4 bases at J, with 20 bases between the two ends. This CDR3 contains 17 residues. The CDR3 is CASSLPGRGASLYGYTF. The CDR3 region has the DNA TGTGCCAGCAGCTTACCGGGACGCGGGGCCTCGCTCTATGGCTACACCTTC.

The CDR3 DNA reads as TGTGCCAGCAGTGAACTAGTTCCCCAAGAGACCCAGTACTTC. This translates into CASSELVPQETQYF. The V and J genes are TRBV2 and TRBJ2-5, with D uncertain. Germline CDR1 is SNHLY and CDR2 is FYNNEI. This CDR3 has 14 residues. V lost 2 bases, J lost 1 base, and 8 bases lay in between.

This chain connects TRBV5-4 to TRBJ2-6; D is possibly TRBD1 (6 bases). Germline V lookup: CDR1 SGHNT, CDR2 YYREEE (reference sequence). V shed 4 bases and J shed 4 bases, with 15 bases lying between them. The CDR3 sequence is 16 residues long. The CDR3 bases are TGTGCCAGCAGCCCCCAACAGGGTTCAGGGGCCAACGTCCTGACTTTC. It translates to CASSPQQGSGANVLTF.

The chain has TRBV25-1 and TRBJ1-2; 8 bases align to TRBD1. This CDR3 comprises 13 residues. CDR1 is MGHDK and CDR2 is SYGVNS in the germline V gene. Trimming cost V 6 bases and J 7 bases; bases outside gene matches: 7. The CDR3 DNA reads as TGTGCCAGCAGAGGACAGGGCCTAGGTGGCTACACCTTC. Its protein is CASRGQGLGGYTF.

The chain is built from TRBV6-1 and TRBJ1-5; D is perhaps TRBD1 (6 bases). The CDR3 is 16 amino acids. CDR1 is MNHNS and CDR2 is SASEGT in the germline V gene. Trimming removed 4 bases from V and 0 bases from J, with 13 bases in between. CDR3 residues: CASSALQGYSNQPQHF. The CDR3 coding sequence is TGTGCCAGCAGTGCTCTCCAGGGGTATAGCAATCAGCCCCAGCATTTT.

The CDR3 DNA reads as TGTGCCAGTAGTACTGGGGCGGATCCGTGGGCACCCCTCCACTTT. Its protein is CASSTGADPWAPLHF. The chain carries TRBV19 and TRBJ1-6; TRBD1 is a possible D gene (5 bases). Germline V gene lookup returns CDR1 LNHDA and CDR2 SQIVND (reference sequence). V was pared by 4 bases and J by 11 bases, with 18 bases between. The length of the CDR3 is 15 residues.

The chain is built from TRBV30 and TRBJ2-1; 9 positions agree with TRBD2. This CDR3 has 16 amino acids. V shed 1 base and J 8 bases; nucleotides not matched to a gene: 12. Germline loops: CDR1 GTSNPN, CDR2 SVGIG (reference sequence). The CDR3 bases are TGTGCCTGGAGTGACCCCGGGAGCGGGGGGAATGATGAGCAGTTCTTC. This translates into CAWSDPGSGGNDEQFF.

V usage is TRBV6-5 and J usage is TRBJ2-7, with 7 nucleotides matching TRBD1. The V gene's germline CDR1 is MNHEY and CDR2 SVGAGI. With 10 bases clipped from V and 6 bases from J, the junction kept 9 bases outside the gene matches. The CDR3 is made up of 12 amino acids. The CDR3 coding sequence is TGTGCCACCACCCGAGGGGGCCGCGAGCAGTACTTC. Translating it yields CATTRGGREQYF.

This chain joins TRBV9 and TRBJ1-1; a weak D match, TRBD1 (6 bases). The CDR3 extends over 14 amino acids. CDR1 and CDR2 from the germline V gene are SGDLS and YYNGEE. Trimming removed 0 bases from V and 6 bases from J, with 12 bases in between. The CDR3 sequence: CASSVEQGSPEAFF. DNA of the CDR3: TGTGCCAGCAGCGTAGAGCAGGGGTCCCCTGAAGCTTTCTTT.

The sample holds one count of this clone. The rearrangement uses TRBV11-2 and TRBJ1-1; TRBD1 matches 8 bases. CDR1 is SGHAT and CDR2 is FQNNGV in the germline V gene. The V and J ends lost 0 bases and 6 bases, in that order; junction bases with no gene match: 6. The CDR3 has 15 residues. CDR3 nucleotide sequence: TGTGCCAGCAGCTTAGAGACAGGGGATTTCTCTGAAGCTTTCTTT. Its protein product is CASSLETGDFSEAFF.